This TCR beta chain comes out of a study of OX40 agonist ivuxolimab in advanced cancers. Assay: immunoSEQ multiplex PCR; the TCRdb copy retains only in-frame clones and omits some. The sample includes about 69,000 clones, 75% to 90% seen only once; the top ten take more than 5.5%. Collection of blood occurred at baseline, at cycle 4 day 1, and at cycle 7 day 1. Trimming cost V 2 bases and J 8 bases, with 6 bases left between them. This CDR3 contains 11 residues. The germline V gene encodes CDR1 MNHNY and CDR2 SVGAGI (reference sequence). J is TRBJ1-1 and V is TRBV6-6; D is unresolved. The sample was CD4+ or CD8+ T cells sorted from blood, taken in a trial of the OX40 agonist ivuxolimab. The sequence derives from an adult with an advanced solid tumor such as melanoma, head and neck, liver or kidney cancer. The CDR3 here is CASSYGIEAFF. DNA for the CDR3: TGTGCCAGCAGTTACGGGATCGAAGCTTTCTTT.